This TCR beta chain appears in the sequencing data of a study of T-cell memory formation after mild COVID-19. Study-level information: TCR clustering was largely donor specific. Points from the study as a whole: Contracting CD4+ clones were located mainly in CM and EM, and CD8+ clones in EMRA. The pre-infection memory compartment contained some responding clones, suggesting cross-reactive memory joined.

This clonotype was seen more than once but under ten times. Its target is unknown. The CDR3 totals 14 residues. From germline, CDR1 is MNHEY and CDR2 SMNVEV (reference sequence). The ends lost 4 bases at V and 7 bases at J; junction bases unmatched: 6. TCRdb analysed the 5' RACE reads with MiXCR anew, one entry per CDR3 protein. The sample shows around 310,000 distinct CDR3 sequences, roughly 15% of them seen only once. The TCR comes from a man aged 18 to 30 who had mild COVID-19 (a few samples of this study predate the infection). Cell type and time point are not known. The chain joins TRBV27 to TRBJ2-2; 7 bases match TRBD1. The specimen was PBMCs or a T cell subset sorted from them (not recorded which). CDR3 loop: CASSSDRASGELFF. The CDR3 nucleotides read TGTGCCAGCAGTTCCGACAGGGCTAGCGGGGAGCTGTTTTTT.